A single sample gave rise to the 25 T cell receptor beta chains below, sequenced in a study of control samples from healthy donors and cancer patients. Assay used: immunoSEQ multiplex PCR; TCRdb lists only in-frame clones, some missing. The sample lists 150,000 or so clones, around 88% seen once, with 1.5% to 2% in the top ten. The sample consisted of blood. The receptors stem from a man aged 18 to 30 in good health.

V gene TRBV30 combines with J gene TRBJ1-1; no definite D call. Deletions cut 3 bases from V and 1 base from J, with 12 bases between. In germline, CDR1 is GTSNPN, CDR2 SVGIG (reference sequence). The CDR3 consists of 14 residues. CDR3 loop: CAWRRRRENTEAFF. The CDR3 nucleotides read TGTGCCTGGAGGAGGCGACGGGAGAACACTGAAGCTTTCTTT.

The chain is built from TRBV2 and TRBJ2-2; D remains unclear. The V and J ends lost 8 bases and 8 bases respectively, with 18 bases between them. Germline CDR1 is SNHLY and CDR2 is FYNNEI. The CDR3 runs 14 residues. The CDR3, as DNA: TGTGCCAGCCGAGAGAATAGCCTCGTAGGGGAGCTGTTTTTT. This codes for CASRENSLVGELFF.

The CDR3 DNA reads as TGTGCCAGCAGCCAACCCACAAACACTGAAGCTTTCTTT. It encodes CASSQPTNTEAFF. V is TRBV4-2 and J is TRBJ1-1; D is unresolved. This CDR3 contains 13 residues. Germline CDR1 LGHNA, CDR2 YNFKEQ. The V end lost 2 bases, the J end lost 2 bases, and 6 bases lay between the germline ends.

V and J are TRBV7-2 and TRBJ1-1; TRBD1 aligns across 9 bases. Germline-derived CDR1 and CDR2 are SGHTA and FQGNSA. V lost 1 base and J lost 6; bases outside the gene matches: 6. CDR3 size: 15 residues. The CDR3 bases are TGTGCCAGCAGCTTAGTCCGGGACAGGGTGGCTGAAGCTTTCTTT. Residues: CASSLVRDRVAEAFF.

This clone was found once. CDR3 coding DNA: TGTGCCAGCTCACCGTACCCGTCCAGGAACACTGAAGCTTTCTTT. The encoded protein is CASSPYPSRNTEAFF. The chain links TRBV18 to TRBJ1-1; D is undetermined. Germline loops: CDR1 KGHSH, CDR2 LQKENI. V lost 3 bases and J 1 base, leaving 12 bases between the germline ends. CDR3 length equals 15 residues.

V is TRBV7-2 and J is TRBJ1-5, with TRBD1 matching over 7 bases. The V and J ends lost 8 bases and 3 bases, in that order; junction bases with no gene match: 4. The CDR3 contains 13 residues. Germline V gives CDR1 SGHTA, CDR2 FQGNSA. In DNA, the CDR3 is TGTGCCAGCCTGACAGGGCCCAATCAGCCCCAGCATTTT. It encodes CASLTGPNQPQHF.

About this clone itself: The sample holds other DNA sequences that translate to the same CDR3. This rearrangement joins TRBV2 to TRBJ1-1; the match to TRBD1 covers 7 bases. The CDR3 is made up of 14 amino acids. Trimming removed 6 bases from V and 1 base from J; junction bases left unmatched: 5. Germline V gene sequence: CDR1 SNHLY, CDR2 FYNNEI. As DNA, the CDR3 is TGTGCCAGCAGCGGACAGGCTGGGAACACTGAAGCTTTCTTT. Its translation: CASSGQAGNTEAFF.

The sample holds many counts of this clone. V usage is TRBV27 and J usage is TRBJ2-1, with D maybe TRBD1 (7 bases). CDR1 is MNHEY, CDR2 SMNVEV, per germline (reference sequence). V dropped 6 bases and J dropped 1 base, with 25 bases sitting between them. CDR3 length equals 19 residues. The chain's CDR3 is CASSLQGNRGAGSYNEQFF. The CDR3 bases are TGTGCCAGCAGCCTACAAGGGAACAGGGGCGCGGGATCCTACAATGAGCAGTTCTTC.

The chain recombines TRBV6-2 or TRBV6-3 with TRBJ2-5, with D tentatively TRBD1 (5 bases). CDR1 MNHEY and CDR2 SVGEGT come from the germline V gene. There are 15 residues in the CDR3. Trimming removed 4 bases at V and 4 bases at J, with 16 bases between. CDR3 in amino acids: CASSSIKGEGETQYF. In nucleotides, the CDR3 is TGTGCCAGCAGTTCGATAAAAGGGGAAGGAGAGACCCAGTACTTC.

V gene TRBV5-1 combines with J gene TRBJ2-5; 10 positions agree with TRBD1. The CDR3 totals 16 residues. Looked up from germline, CDR1 is SGHRS and CDR2 is YFSETQ. The V gene end was trimmed by 3 bases and the J gene end by 6 bases; junction bases not matched to a gene: 11. CDR3 DNA: TGCGCCAGCAGCTCCTTGATCGGACAGGGGGGGCAGACCCAGTACTTC. This encodes CASSSLIGQGGQTQYF.

V and J are TRBV30 and TRBJ2-5, with D possibly matching TRBD2 (6 bases). Trimming removed 4 bases at V and 5 bases at J, with 14 bases between. The CDR3 runs to 13 residues. The germline V gene has CDR1 GTSNPN and CDR2 SVGIG (reference sequence). The CDR3 is CAWIALASETQYF. CDR3 DNA sequence: TGTGCCTGGATTGCCCTAGCGTCCGAGACCCAGTACTTC.

The chain links TRBV5-6 to TRBJ1-2; possible D gene TRBD1, 6 bases. Trimming removed 2 bases at V and 7 bases at J, with 15 bases between. The CDR3 sequence is 14 residues long. The V gene's germline CDR1 is SGHDT and CDR2 YYEEEE. DNA of the CDR3: TGTGCCAGCAGCTTACGGGGGGCGCAGAGTGGCTACACCTTC. Its protein is CASSLRGAQSGYTF.

This clone came up a few times. V gene TRBV25-1 combines with J gene TRBJ1-2, with 7 positions matching TRBD1. This CDR3 has 15 residues. Germline V gene data show CDR1 as MGHDK and CDR2 as SYGVNS. V lost 1 base, J lost 7 bases, and 9 bases stayed unmatched. The CDR3 protein is CASSESGGARGGYTF. The CDR3 DNA follows: TGTGCCAGCAGTGAATCAGGGGGAGCCCGGGGTGGCTACACCTTC.

The chain recombines TRBV5-4 with TRBJ2-7, with D perhaps TRBD1 or TRBD2 (6 bases each). Germline lookup yields CDR1 SGHNT and CDR2 YYREEE (reference sequence). Trimming pared 4 bases from V and 2 bases from J, leaving 16 bases between. The CDR3 consists of 15 residues. The CDR3 region is CASSGGTTLAYEQYF. CDR3 coding DNA: TGTGCCAGCAGCGGGGGGACAACGCTAGCCTACGAGCAGTACTTC.

The chain has TRBV11-1 and TRBJ2-5; 11 bases are shared with TRBD2. CDR3 length: 16 residues. V shed 5 bases, J shed 4 bases, and the junction held 9 bases outside the gene matches. Per the germline V gene, CDR1 is SGHAT and CDR2 is FQDESV (reference sequence). In DNA form, the CDR3 reads TGTGCCAGCAGCCCTAGACTAGCGGGGACAGGAGAGACCCAGTACTTC. It yields the protein CASSPRLAGTGETQYF.

The genes are TRBV5-1 and TRBJ2-2, with TRBD1 as a possible D gene (6 bases). V lost 4 bases to trimming and J lost 3 bases, with 10 bases between them. Germline CDR1 and CDR2: SGHRS and YFSETQ. The CDR3 consists of 14 residues. CDR3 loop: CASSPTGYTGELFF. The CDR3 DNA reads TGCGCCAGCAGCCCAACAGGGTACACCGGGGAGCTGTTTTTT.

The chain carries TRBV9 and TRBJ1-3; D is undetermined. The V end was cut by 1 base, the J end by 0 bases, with 5 bases between. Germline V gene sequence: CDR1 SGDLS, CDR2 YYNGEE. CDR3 length: 14 residues. Written as DNA, the CDR3 is TGTGCCAGCAGCGTACTGAGCTCTGGAAACACCATATATTTT. Its protein product is CASSVLSSGNTIYF.

This chain links TRBV11-3 with TRBJ1-1, with D possibly being TRBD1 (6 bases). In germline, CDR1 is SGHNT, CDR2 YENEEA. V was trimmed by 5 bases and J by 3 bases, leaving 10 bases between them. The CDR3 runs to 13 residues. The CDR3 spells CASSLNRDTEAFF. Written as DNA, the CDR3 is TGTGCCAGCAGCCTGAACAGGGACACTGAAGCTTTCTTT.

This chain joins TRBV14 and TRBJ2-7; 8 bases fit TRBD1. Trimming removed 4 bases from V and 8 bases from J; junction bases left unmatched: 13. This CDR3 is 15 amino acids long. Per germline, CDR1 SGHDN and CDR2 FVKESK. DNA for the CDR3: TGTGCCAGCAGCCGACCGGGACAGGAAGTATATAAGCAGTACTTC. It codes for CASSRPGQEVYKQYF.

This clone has a handful of counts. The rearrangement joins TRBV6-6 to TRBJ1-5; D ambiguous. V gave up 6 bases and J gave up 2 bases, with 5 bases separating them. The germline gives CDR1 MNHNY, CDR2 SVGAGI (reference sequence). This CDR3 has 12 amino acids. DNA of the CDR3: TGTGCCAGCAGGGAAGGCAATCAGCCCCAGCATTTT. This gives the protein CASREGNQPQHF.

The V gene is TRBV5-1, the J gene TRBJ1-3; maybe TRBD1 (5 bases). Germline V CDR1 and CDR2: SGHRS, YFSETQ. The CDR3 sequence is 15 residues long. With 3 bases removed from V and 4 bases from J, the gap between germline ends came to 14 bases. CDR3 in DNA: TGCGCCAGCAGCTCCGGTGTCGGGGACGGAAACACCATATATTTT. It yields the protein CASSSGVGDGNTIYF.

V is TRBV11-2 and J is TRBJ1-1, with D unresolved. Trimming removed 3 bases from V and 3 bases from J, with 11 bases in between. The CDR3 length is 14 residues. Germline V gives CDR1 SGHAT, CDR2 FQNNGV. CDR3 in DNA: TGTGCCAGCAGCTTCGGCGGGGTCGACACTGAAGCTTTCTTT. This translates into CASSFGGVDTEAFF.

The V call is TRBV28, the J call TRBJ2-1; the match to TRBD2 covers 8 bases. The V gene's germline CDR1 is MDHEN and CDR2 SYDVKM. This CDR3 has 17 amino acids. The trim removed 5 bases at V and 4 bases at J, leaving 13 bases unmatched. The CDR3: CASSILRTSGNYNEQFF. The CDR3 region has the DNA TGTGCCAGCAGTATACTAAGAACTAGCGGAAATTACAATGAGCAGTTCTTC.

This sequence joins TRBV30 and TRBJ2-1; either TRBD1 or TRBD2 may fit D (5 bases each). The CDR3 consists of 13 residues. The V end was cut by 1 base, the J end by 10 bases, with 14 bases between. Germline CDR1 GTSNPN, CDR2 SVGIG (reference sequence). The CDR3 reads CAWSGRDRDEQFF. The CDR3 DNA reads as TGTGCCTGGAGTGGCCGGGACCGCGACGAGCAGTTCTTC.

This chain uses TRBV6-5 with TRBJ2-2; TRBD1 might be the D (5 bases). The CDR3 is 15 amino acids. The V end lost 2 bases, the J end lost 5 bases, and 12 bases lay between the germline ends. Germline V lookup: CDR1 MNHEY, CDR2 SVGAGI. The CDR3 DNA reads as TGTGCCAGCAGTTACAGGGGCCCTGGAACCGGGGAGCTGTTTTTT. Its protein product is CASSYRGPGTGELFF.